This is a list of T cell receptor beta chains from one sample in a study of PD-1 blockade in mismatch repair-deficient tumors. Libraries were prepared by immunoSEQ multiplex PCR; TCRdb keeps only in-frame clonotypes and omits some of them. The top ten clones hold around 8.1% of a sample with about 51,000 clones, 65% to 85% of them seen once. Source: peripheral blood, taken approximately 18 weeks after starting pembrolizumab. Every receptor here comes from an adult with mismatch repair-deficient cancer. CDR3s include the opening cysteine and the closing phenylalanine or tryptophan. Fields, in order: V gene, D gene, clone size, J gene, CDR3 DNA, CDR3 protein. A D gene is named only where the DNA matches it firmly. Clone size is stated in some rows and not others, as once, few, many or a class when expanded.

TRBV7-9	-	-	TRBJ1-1	TGTGCCAGCAGCGCCCGGGACAAGGATGAAGCTTTCTTT	CASSARDKDEAFF
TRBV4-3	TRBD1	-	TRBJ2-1	TGCGCCAGCAGCCAATCCGGGACAGGGAATAATGAGCAGTTCTTC	CASSQSGTGNNEQFF
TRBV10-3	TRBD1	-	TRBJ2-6	TGTGCCATCAGTGACCGGGACAGAGACCTCCGTGGGGCCAACGTCCTGACTTTC	CAISDRDRDLRGANVLTF
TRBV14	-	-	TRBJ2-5	TGTGCCAGCAGCCTCGGCAGCCGTTGGGCCCAGTACTTC	CASSLGSRWAQYF
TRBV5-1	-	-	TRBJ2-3	TGCGCCAGCAGCAGTGGACCGAGCACAGATACGCAGTATTTT	CASSSGPSTDTQYF
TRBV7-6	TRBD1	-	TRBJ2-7	TGTGCCAGCAGCCGGGGGACAGGGAACTACGAGCAGTACTTC	CASSRGTGNYEQYF
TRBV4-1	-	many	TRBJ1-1	TGCGCCAGCAGCCAAGTCGCAGGGCTGAACACTGAAGCTTTCTTT	CASSQVAGLNTEAFF
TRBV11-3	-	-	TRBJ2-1	TGTGCCAGCAGCCCTGTAAGGATTGGGAATGAGCAGTTCTTC	CASSPVRIGNEQFF
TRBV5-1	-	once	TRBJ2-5	TGCGCCAGCAGCTTAAGCCAAGAGACCCAGTACTTC	CASSLSQETQYF
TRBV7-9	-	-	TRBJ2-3	TGTGCCAGCAGCCCGGACGTAATACCCCATACGCAGTATTTT	CASSPDVIPHTQYF
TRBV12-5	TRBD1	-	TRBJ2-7	TGTGCTAGTGGTGCGGGACAGGGGACTTACGAGCAGTACTTC	CASGAGQGTYEQYF
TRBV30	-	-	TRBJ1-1	TGTGCCTGGAGACAGGATTCGAACACTGAAGCTTTCTTT	CAWRQDSNTEAFF
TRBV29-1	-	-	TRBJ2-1	TGCAGCGGAGGTGAGAGCTCCTACAATGAGCAGTTCTTC	CSGGESSYNEQFF
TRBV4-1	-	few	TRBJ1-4	TGCGCCAGCAGCCAAGAGATATTTCTTGGACAAAGATTCGGTGAAAAACTGTTTTTT	CASSQEIFLGQRFGEKLFF
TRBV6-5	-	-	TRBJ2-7	TGTGCCAGCACCAGCCCCAAAGGGCAGTACTTC	CASTSPKGQYF
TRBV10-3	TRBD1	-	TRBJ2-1	TGTGCCATCAGACCCGGGACAGGGGGTTCCTACAATGAGCAGTTCTTC	CAIRPGTGGSYNEQFF
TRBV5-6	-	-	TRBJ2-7	TGTGCCAGCAGCTTGGGCGACTACCGATACGAGCAGTACTTC	CASSLGDYRYEQYF
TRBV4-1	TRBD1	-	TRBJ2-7	TGCGCCAGCAGCCAAACCGGGACAGGGGATGCCTACGAGCAGTACTTC	CASSQTGTGDAYEQYF
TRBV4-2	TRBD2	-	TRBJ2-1	TGTGCCAGCAGCCGAGGACTAGCGGAAATTAGCTCCTACAATGAGCAGTTCTTC	CASSRGLAEISSYNEQFF
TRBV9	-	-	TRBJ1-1	TGTGCCAGCAGCGTAGGACCCCTGGGCACTGAAGCTTTCTTT	CASSVGPLGTEAFF
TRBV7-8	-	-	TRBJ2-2	TGTGCCAGCAGCTCGTACAGGGTTGGGACCGGGGAGCTGTTTTTT	CASSSYRVGTGELFF
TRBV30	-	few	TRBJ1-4	TGTGCCTGGAGGGTAGGCAGGGGTAATGAAAAACTGTTTTTT	CAWRVGRGNEKLFF
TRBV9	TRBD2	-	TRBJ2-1	TGTGCCAGCAGCGTAGGGATAGCGGGACACAATGAGCAGTTCTTC	CASSVGIAGHNEQFF
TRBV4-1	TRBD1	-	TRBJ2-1	TGCGCCAGCAGCCAAAGGACAGGGGCCCCCTACAATGAGCAGTTCTTC	CASSQRTGAPYNEQFF
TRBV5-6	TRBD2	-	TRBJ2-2	TGTGCCAGCAGGTTCGGACTAGCGGGATTCACCGGGGAGCTGTTTTTT	CASRFGLAGFTGELFF
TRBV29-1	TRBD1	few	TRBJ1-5	TGCAGCGTTATACAGGGGGACTATCAGCCCCAGCATTTT	CSVIQGDYQPQHF
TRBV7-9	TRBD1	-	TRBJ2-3	TGTGCCAGCAGGGACCGGGACAGGGGCCGAGATACGCAGTATTTT	CASRDRDRGRDTQYF
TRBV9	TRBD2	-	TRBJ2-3	TGTGCCAGCAGCGTAGTACTCCCCCAGTTACGTGGGAGGGCCGGAGCAGATACGCAGTATTTT	CASSVVLPQLRGRAGADTQYF
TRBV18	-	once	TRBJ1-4	TGTGCCAGCTCACAAGACAGTGGTGAAAAACTGTTTTTT	CASSQDSGEKLFF
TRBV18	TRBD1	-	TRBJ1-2	TGTGCCAGCTCACCCCTACCGGGACAGGGGGCGAATGGCTACACCTTC	CASSPLPGQGANGYTF
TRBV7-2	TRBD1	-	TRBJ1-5	TGTGCCAGCAGCTTATTCGGGACAGGGGGCTCTCAGCCCCAGCATTTT	CASSLFGTGGSQPQHF
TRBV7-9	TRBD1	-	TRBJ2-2	TGTGCCAGCAGCTTCGTAGGGGGCTCCGGGGAGCTGTTTTTT	CASSFVGGSGELFF
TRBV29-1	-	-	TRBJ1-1	TGCAGCGTTGAAGAACCCAGGCACACTGAAGCTTTCTTT	CSVEEPRHTEAFF